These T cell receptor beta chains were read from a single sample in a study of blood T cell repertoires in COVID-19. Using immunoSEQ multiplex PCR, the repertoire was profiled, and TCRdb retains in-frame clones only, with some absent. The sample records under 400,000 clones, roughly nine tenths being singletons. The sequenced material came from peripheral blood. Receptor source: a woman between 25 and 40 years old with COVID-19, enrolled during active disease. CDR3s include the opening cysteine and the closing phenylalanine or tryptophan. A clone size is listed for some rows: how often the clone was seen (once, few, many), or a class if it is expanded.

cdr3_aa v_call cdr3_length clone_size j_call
CSVTTSGGGNEQFF TRBV29-1 14 few TRBJ2-1
CASSQVLGQGKEKLFF TRBV4-1 16 NA TRBJ1-4
CASSPGGQGGINEQYF TRBV6-2/TRBV6-3 16 once TRBJ2-7
CASSLDGRPGVEAFF TRBV11-3 15 NA TRBJ1-1
CASSPILAFVAKETQYF TRBV7-9 17 NA TRBJ2-5
CASSPSLISLAIQYF TRBV28 15 NA NA
CASSLGTGVNYGYTF TRBV5-1 15 NA TRBJ1-2
CASSEGRAEAFF TRBV2 12 NA TRBJ1-1
CASSQFFSGSGGTDTQYF TRBV7-3 18 NA TRBJ2-3
CASSQSQSGGAGELFF TRBV23-1 16 NA TRBJ2-2
CAWSVGQATTEAFF TRBV30 14 NA TRBJ1-1
CASSLERAGGYNEQFF TRBV11-3 16 NA TRBJ2-1
CASSFDLTGTNEQYF TRBV7-9 15 NA TRBJ2-7
CASSYSTVGETQYF TRBV6-5 14 NA TRBJ2-5
CASSEVRGEVEAFF TRBV6-1 14 once TRBJ1-1
CASSQDRTGNYGYTF TRBV4-2 15 NA TRBJ1-2
CASSESVGGSDTEAFF TRBV10-2 16 NA TRBJ1-1
CASSPGTGHETQYF TRBV18 14 NA TRBJ2-5
CASGTQANYGYTF TRBV2 13 few TRBJ1-2
CASTMTGNTIYF TRBV6-5 12 NA TRBJ1-3
CASSPPPTGMDTGELFF TRBV19 17 NA TRBJ2-2
CASSMGGLDTGELFF TRBV19 15 NA TRBJ2-2
CASSLQGGGTDTQYF TRBV28 15 NA TRBJ2-3
CASTDRAPYEQYF TRBV28 13 NA TRBJ2-7
CASSIVAGDDTGELFF TRBV19 16 NA TRBJ2-2
CASSPTTGTGNTIYF TRBV3-1/TRBV3-2 15 NA TRBJ1-3
CASSAAASGRAYEQYF TRBV6-1 16 once TRBJ2-7
CATSRDGQSLSGNTIYF TRBV15 17 NA TRBJ1-3
CASSLGGDQPQHF TRBV5-1 13 few TRBJ1-5
CASSEVGTEYYEQFF TRBV2 15 NA TRBJ2-1
CASSEYGTGVTDTQYF TRBV25-1 16 NA TRBJ2-3
CATRRARKTQYF TRBV10-1 12 NA TRBJ2-5
CASSRGQVQGNTIYF TRBV18 15 NA TRBJ1-3
CASSLGGGGRADTQYF TRBV5-6 16 NA TRBJ2-3
CASSRDSLNYGYTF TRBV14 14 NA TRBJ1-2
CASSLARTAGALEQYF TRBV5-1 16 NA TRBJ2-7
CASSSTLAGGGYNEQFF TRBV9 17 NA TRBJ2-1
CASSHDNRANTEAFF TRBV18 15 NA TRBJ1-1
CASSEARFYGYTF TRBV2 13 NA TRBJ1-2
CASSEMPGSNQPQHF TRBV6-1 15 NA TRBJ1-5
CASSFDGGQGLYEQYF TRBV27 16 NA TRBJ2-7
CAISESLGQGAGTEAFF TRBV10-3 17 NA TRBJ1-1
CASSRGTAGEANYGYTF TRBV6-6 17 NA TRBJ1-2
CASSMTGPPETQYF TRBV7-9 14 NA TRBJ2-5
CASSSDRGVLHEKLFF TRBV6-6 16 few TRBJ1-4
CATSRAGSTDTQYF TRBV24-1 14 once TRBJ2-3
CASSFSSPLHF TRBV28 11 NA TRBJ1-6
CSASAVVTDTQYF TRBV20-1 13 NA TRBJ2-3
CAIPQTKKGGAYEQYF TRBV10-3 16 NA TRBJ2-7
CASSIFTYSYNEQFF TRBV28 15 NA TRBJ2-1